A selection of T cell receptor beta chains follows, all from one sample in a study of control samples from healthy donors and cancer patients. Produced via immunoSEQ multiplex PCR; TCRdb's table is partial and in-frame only. The repertoire has around 150,000 clones, roughly nine tenths of them found once; the top ten carry over 4.5%. Sequenced: blood. These receptors all come from a young man in good health. Each CDR3 is given with its conserved first and last residue. D genes are given only for firm matches. Only part of the rows carry a size: once, few, many, or a class if the clone is expanded.

j_gene: TRBJ1-6; abundance: -; d_gene: -; v_gene: TRBV7-8; CDR3nt: TGTGCCAGCAGCTCCCTGGGGAAAGGGGTTACCTATAATTCACCCCTCCACTTT; CDR3aa: CASSSLGKGVTYNSPLHF
j_gene: TRBJ2-2; abundance: -; d_gene: TRBD2; v_gene: TRBV6-5; CDR3nt: TGTGCCAGCAGTACCGGTCTAGCGGGAGCCGGGGAGCTGTTTTTT; CDR3aa: CASSTGLAGAGELFF
j_gene: TRBJ2-2; abundance: -; d_gene: -; v_gene: TRBV3-1/TRBV3-2; CDR3nt: TGTGCCAGCAGCCGGGCGGACACCGGGGAGCTGTTTTTT; CDR3aa: CASSRADTGELFF
j_gene: TRBJ1-2; abundance: once; d_gene: -; v_gene: TRBV12-3/TRBV12-4; CDR3nt: TGTGCCAGCAGGGAGCAGGGGAACTATGGCTACACCTTC; CDR3aa: CASREQGNYGYTF
j_gene: TRBJ2-1; abundance: few; d_gene: -; v_gene: TRBV6-2/TRBV6-3; CDR3nt: TGTGCCAGCAGTTGGGGACTCTACAATGAGCAGTTCTTC; CDR3aa: CASSWGLYNEQFF
j_gene: TRBJ1-4; abundance: once; d_gene: TRBD1; v_gene: TRBV19; CDR3nt: TGTGCCAGTAGTCCGACAGGGCGGGTGGAAAAACTGTTTTTT; CDR3aa: CASSPTGRVEKLFF
j_gene: TRBJ1-4; abundance: -; d_gene: -; v_gene: TRBV19; CDR3nt: TGTGCCAGTAGTATTGCGGGCAGAACAACTAATGAAAAACTGTTTTTT; CDR3aa: CASSIAGRTTNEKLFF
j_gene: TRBJ2-2; abundance: -; d_gene: TRBD1; v_gene: TRBV4-1; CDR3nt: TGCGCCAGCAGCCCAAGACAGGGGAACACCGGGGAGCTGTTTTTT; CDR3aa: CASSPRQGNTGELFF
j_gene: TRBJ2-3; abundance: -; d_gene: -; v_gene: TRBV4-2; CDR3nt: TGTGCCAGCAGCCGCCTAGGGGTGGCACCAGATACGCAGTATTTT; CDR3aa: CASSRLGVAPDTQYF
j_gene: TRBJ1-5; abundance: -; d_gene: TRBD1; v_gene: TRBV30; CDR3nt: TGTGCCTGGAGAGAACCGGGACAGAGGAGCAATCAGCCCCAGCATTTT; CDR3aa: CAWREPGQRSNQPQHF
j_gene: TRBJ2-3; abundance: -; d_gene: -; v_gene: TRBV18; CDR3nt: TGTGCCAGCTCACCATCTTCATACGATACGCAGTATTTT; CDR3aa: CASSPSSYDTQYF
j_gene: TRBJ2-7; abundance: -; d_gene: TRBD1; v_gene: TRBV5-4; CDR3nt: TGTGCCAGCAGTCGAGACAGGGGGCAGCCCTACGAGCAGTACTTC; CDR3aa: CASSRDRGQPYEQYF
j_gene: TRBJ1-5; abundance: -; d_gene: -; v_gene: TRBV2; CDR3nt: TGTGCCAGCAGTCGAGACAGTTTTAGCAATCAGCCCCAGCATTTT; CDR3aa: CASSRDSFSNQPQHF
j_gene: TRBJ2-1; abundance: -; d_gene: -; v_gene: TRBV19; CDR3nt: TGTGCCAGTAGTACTAGGTCTTCGATTGAGCAGTTCTTC; CDR3aa: CASSTRSSIEQFF
j_gene: TRBJ1-1; abundance: once; d_gene: -; v_gene: TRBV12-3/TRBV12-4; CDR3nt: TGTGCCAGCACCCCCTGGGGGAACACTGAAGCTTTCTTT; CDR3aa: CASTPWGNTEAFF
j_gene: TRBJ2-5; abundance: -; d_gene: -; v_gene: TRBV21-1; CDR3nt: TGTGCCAGCAGCAATCCGCCCGGGACAGGGGAAGAGACCCAGTACTTC; CDR3aa: CASSNPPGTGEETQYF
j_gene: TRBJ1-5; abundance: -; d_gene: -; v_gene: TRBV5-6; CDR3nt: TGTGCCAGCAGCTTGGCCCGGACCGGGCGTGGTCAGCCCCAGCATTTT; CDR3aa: CASSLARTGRGQPQHF
j_gene: TRBJ1-1; abundance: once; d_gene: -; v_gene: TRBV4-3; CDR3nt: TGCGCCAGCAGCCAATTCAGGGAAACTGAAGCTTTCTTT; CDR3aa: CASSQFRETEAFF
j_gene: TRBJ1-3; abundance: -; d_gene: -; v_gene: TRBV11-2; CDR3nt: TGTGCCAGCAGCTTAGTGGCGGGGGAAAGCACCATATATTTT; CDR3aa: CASSLVAGESTIYF
j_gene: TRBJ2-1; abundance: -; d_gene: TRBD1; v_gene: TRBV24-1; CDR3nt: TGTGCCACCAGTGATTCAGGACAGGGGGTCTCCAATGAGCAGTTCTTC; CDR3aa: CATSDSGQGVSNEQFF
j_gene: TRBJ1-2; abundance: -; d_gene: -; v_gene: TRBV13; CDR3nt: TGTGCCAGCAGCTCAGAACGATATGGCTACACCTTC; CDR3aa: CASSSERYGYTF
j_gene: TRBJ2-3; abundance: -; d_gene: -; v_gene: TRBV7-9; CDR3nt: TGTGCCAGCAGGATGACCCCGGGAAGTACAGATACGCAGTATTTT; CDR3aa: CASRMTPGSTDTQYF
j_gene: TRBJ2-3; abundance: -; d_gene: TRBD1; v_gene: TRBV11-3; CDR3nt: TGTGCCAGCAGCTCCCTGGACAGGGGTACAGATACGCAGTATTTT; CDR3aa: CASSSLDRGTDTQYF
j_gene: TRBJ1-6; abundance: -; d_gene: -; v_gene: TRBV2; CDR3nt: TGTGCCAGCTGTAAGAGCCCCGGGGGATCACCCCTCCACTTT; CDR3aa: CASCKSPGGSPLHF
j_gene: TRBJ2-7; abundance: -; d_gene: TRBD1; v_gene: TRBV4-1; CDR3nt: TGCGCCAGCAGCCAGGGACAGGGGGCTAACGAGCAGTACTTC; CDR3aa: CASSQGQGANEQYF
j_gene: TRBJ2-1; abundance: few; d_gene: -; v_gene: TRBV15; CDR3nt: TGTGCCACCAGCAAGGCAGTTACCTACAATGAGCAGTTCTTC; CDR3aa: CATSKAVTYNEQFF
j_gene: TRBJ2-5; abundance: few; d_gene: TRBD1; v_gene: TRBV11-3; CDR3nt: TGTGCCAGCAGCCGGGACAGCCAAGAGACCCAGTACTTC; CDR3aa: CASSRDSQETQYF
j_gene: TRBJ2-1; abundance: -; d_gene: -; v_gene: TRBV2; CDR3nt: TGTGCCAGCAGTGGAAGGACTGAATTAAACTACAATGAGCAGTTCTTC; CDR3aa: CASSGRTELNYNEQFF
j_gene: TRBJ2-7; abundance: -; d_gene: -; v_gene: TRBV12-3/TRBV12-4; CDR3nt: TGTGCCAGCAAGGGGGGCGGCTACGAGCAGTACTTC; CDR3aa: CASKGGGYEQYF
j_gene: TRBJ2-2; abundance: -; d_gene: -; v_gene: TRBV6-4; CDR3nt: TGTGCCAGCAGCCGGGGGTATTCGGGGGAGACCGGGGAGCTGTTTTTT; CDR3aa: CASSRGYSGETGELFF
j_gene: TRBJ1-2; abundance: -; d_gene: -; v_gene: TRBV19; CDR3nt: TGTGCCAGTAGTATGGCCAACTATGGCTACACCTTC; CDR3aa: CASSMANYGYTF
j_gene: TRBJ1-1; abundance: -; d_gene: -; v_gene: TRBV6-1; CDR3nt: TGTGCCAGCAGTGAAAGTCGGGTGAACACTGAAGCTTTCTTT; CDR3aa: CASSESRVNTEAFF
j_gene: TRBJ1-1; abundance: -; d_gene: -; v_gene: TRBV6-1; CDR3nt: TGTGCCAGCAGTGATCCAGGGAGCACTGAAGCTTTCTTT; CDR3aa: CASSDPGSTEAFF
j_gene: TRBJ1-2; abundance: -; d_gene: -; v_gene: TRBV2; CDR3nt: TGTGCCAGCAGGAACAATCGGGAGGGCTACACCTTC; CDR3aa: CASRNNREGYTF
j_gene: TRBJ2-7; abundance: -; d_gene: -; v_gene: TRBV3-1/TRBV3-2; CDR3nt: TGTGCCAGCAGCCGGGGGGCAGTCACCTACGAGCAGTACTTC; CDR3aa: CASSRGAVTYEQYF
j_gene: TRBJ1-3; abundance: -; d_gene: -; v_gene: TRBV7-2; CDR3nt: TGTGCCAGCAGCCTTAACAGGGTTAATACTGGAAACACCATATATTTT; CDR3aa: CASSLNRVNTGNTIYF
j_gene: TRBJ2-1; abundance: -; d_gene: -; v_gene: TRBV5-6; CDR3nt: TGTGCCAGCAGCTTGGTGGATGAGCAGTTCTTC; CDR3aa: CASSLVDEQFF
j_gene: TRBJ1-1; abundance: -; d_gene: -; v_gene: TRBV6-5; CDR3nt: TGTGCCGCGAGGATCATGGACACTGAAGCTTTCTTT; CDR3aa: CAARIMDTEAFF
j_gene: TRBJ2-7; abundance: -; d_gene: TRBD2; v_gene: TRBV9; CDR3nt: TGTGCCAGCAGCTCACAGACTAGCGAGGACGAGCAGTACTTC; CDR3aa: CASSSQTSEDEQYF
j_gene: TRBJ1-1; abundance: once; d_gene: TRBD1; v_gene: TRBV24-1; CDR3nt: TGTGCCACCAGTGATTGGACAGGAGAGGCTTTCTTT; CDR3aa: CATSDWTGEAFF
j_gene: TRBJ2-5; abundance: -; d_gene: -; v_gene: TRBV6-4; CDR3nt: TGTGCCAGCAGTGACCCGGAAATCTACGACAGCTCATGGACCCAGTACTTC; CDR3aa: CASSDPEIYDSSWTQYF
j_gene: TRBJ2-5; abundance: -; d_gene: -; v_gene: TRBV27; CDR3nt: TGTGCCAGCAGTTTAGCTAGCGACCAAGAGACCCAGTACTTC; CDR3aa: CASSLASDQETQYF
j_gene: TRBJ2-7; abundance: -; d_gene: -; v_gene: TRBV5-6; CDR3nt: TGTGCCAGCAGCTCGGCCGGGACCCGGGACGAGCAGTACTTC; CDR3aa: CASSSAGTRDEQYF
j_gene: TRBJ1-2; abundance: -; d_gene: -; v_gene: TRBV4-3; CDR3nt: TGCGCCAGCAGCCAAGATATTGGATTTGCTAATGGCTACACCTTC; CDR3aa: CASSQDIGFANGYTF
j_gene: TRBJ1-6; abundance: once; d_gene: TRBD1; v_gene: TRBV3-1/TRBV3-2; CDR3nt: TGTGCCAGCAGCCAAGCCCGGGACAGGTATAATTCACCCCTCCACTTT; CDR3aa: CASSQARDRYNSPLHF
j_gene: TRBJ1-3; abundance: -; d_gene: TRBD1; v_gene: TRBV6-1; CDR3nt: TGTGCCAGCAGTGGGACAGGCCCCCTCTCTGGAAACACCATATATTTT; CDR3aa: CASSGTGPLSGNTIYF
j_gene: TRBJ1-3; abundance: -; d_gene: -; v_gene: TRBV6-1; CDR3nt: TGTGCCAGCAGTGAAGGGGCGGTGTATTCTGGAAACACCATATATTTT; CDR3aa: CASSEGAVYSGNTIYF
j_gene: TRBJ2-1; abundance: -; d_gene: TRBD1; v_gene: TRBV4-3; CDR3nt: TGCGCCAGCAGCCCTCCGGGACAGGGCTACAATGAGCAGTTCTTC; CDR3aa: CASSPPGQGYNEQFF
j_gene: TRBJ2-7; abundance: -; d_gene: -; v_gene: TRBV5-6; CDR3nt: TGTGCCAGCAGCTTCTCCTACGAGCAGTACTTC; CDR3aa: CASSFSYEQYF
j_gene: TRBJ2-7; abundance: -; d_gene: -; v_gene: TRBV7-9; CDR3nt: TGTGCCAGCAGCATAGGGGACATCTCTTACCCCTCCTACGAGCAGTACTTC; CDR3aa: CASSIGDISYPSYEQYF
j_gene: TRBJ2-1; abundance: -; d_gene: -; v_gene: TRBV9; CDR3nt: TGTGCCAGCAGCGTCCAGGTCAGGAATGAGCAGTTCTTC; CDR3aa: CASSVQVRNEQFF
j_gene: TRBJ1-3; abundance: -; d_gene: -; v_gene: TRBV7-9; CDR3nt: TGTGCCAGCAGCCCCCGAACGGATATAGCTGGAAACACCATATATTTT; CDR3aa: CASSPRTDIAGNTIYF
j_gene: TRBJ2-7; abundance: -; d_gene: -; v_gene: TRBV7-2; CDR3nt: TGTGCCAGCAGCTTATCTTCTCTAGTCTACGAGCAGTACTTC; CDR3aa: CASSLSSLVYEQYF
j_gene: TRBJ1-1; abundance: -; d_gene: -; v_gene: TRBV4-3; CDR3nt: TGCGCCAGCAGCCAAGAATCAAGGGGGGACACTGAAGCTTTCTTT; CDR3aa: CASSQESRGDTEAFF